The 10 T cell receptor beta chains presented below share a single source sample, sequenced in a study of cytomegalovirus exposure and HLA in healthy donors. Data came from immunoSEQ multiplex PCR; TCRdb stores just in-frame clones and leaves some out. The data contain roughly 150,000 clones, 82% of them seen just once; the ten biggest clones take up less than 35%. Sequencing was performed on PBMCs. The source of these receptors is a man younger than 40 in good health and CMV-seropositive.

With respect to this clone: Given a much more abundant clone one base away, this may be a read error. This sample includes further DNA sequences coding for the same CDR3. The chain combines TRBV5-6 with TRBJ1-2, with D unresolved. There are 12 residues in the CDR3. Looked up from germline, CDR1 is SGHDT and CDR2 is YYEEEE. The CDR3 coding sequence is TGTGCTAGCAGCCAGTTCACCTATGGCTACACCTTC. Residues: CASSQFTYGYTF.

In its sample, this clone was seen a few times. The rearrangement links TRBV2 to TRBJ2-7, with 7 bases fitting TRBD1. Germline values: CDR1 SNHLY, CDR2 FYNNEI. Trimming cost V 5 bases and J 3 bases; bases outside gene matches: 4. This CDR3 has 13 amino acids. The CDR3 DNA follows: TGTGCCAGCAGTCCTTGGGACAGCTACGAGCAGTACTTC. This sequence encodes CASSPWDSYEQYF.

This clone was observed once. The chain combines TRBV27 with TRBJ1-1, with TRBD1 identical over 7 bases. The trim removed 0 bases at V and 11 bases at J, leaving 6 bases unmatched. Germline-derived CDR1 and CDR2 are MNHEY and SMNVEV (reference sequence). The CDR3 is made up of 13 amino acids. CDR3 nucleotides: TGTGCCAGCAGTTTATCAGGGGGCGTAGGGGCTTTCTTT. Amino acids: CASSLSGGVGAFF.

The genes are TRBV5-6 and TRBJ2-5; the match to TRBD2 covers 7 bases. The CDR3 contains 16 residues. V shed 2 bases, J shed 5 bases, and the junction held 12 bases outside the gene matches. Germline lookup yields CDR1 SGHDT and CDR2 YYEEEE. The CDR3 nucleotides are TGTGCCAGCAGCTTACTACTAGTCGGGAGGCTGGAGACCCAGTACTTC. It specifies CASSLLLVGRLETQYF.

This chain connects TRBV5-1 to TRBJ2-3; no firm D call. CDR1 is SGHRS and CDR2 is YFSETQ in the germline V gene. The V and J ends lost 0 bases and 2 bases respectively, with 7 bases between them. The CDR3 is 14 residues long. The CDR3 DNA follows: TGCGCCAGCAGCTTGGACAGTTACACAGATACGCAGTATTTT. Translation: CASSLDSYTDTQYF.

The chain recombines TRBV4-1 with TRBJ1-5; 7 bases are shared with TRBD1. Germline CDR1 and CDR2: MGHRA and YSYEKL. V dropped 4 bases and J dropped 4; count of bases not matched to a gene: 10. The CDR3 covers 16 residues. The CDR3 bases are TGCGCCAGCAGCCCGATGGGCACAGGGGATAATCAGCCCCAGCATTTT. It specifies CASSPMGTGDNQPQHF.

The gene calls are TRBV11-2 and TRBJ2-5, with D hard to call. The germline V and J ends were trimmed by 5 bases and 3 bases, with 16 bases remaining between them. Germline V gene data show CDR1 as SGHAT and CDR2 as FQNNGV. The CDR3 is 15 amino acids. CDR3 in DNA: TGTGCCAGCAGCCCCGACCCGACACGGAAAGAGACCCAGTACTTC. Its protein is CASSPDPTRKETQYF.

This clone was counted a single time. The chain uses TRBV7-2 and TRBJ2-7, with TRBD2 as a possible D gene (5 bases). Trimming left V 4 bases short and J 2 bases short, with 12 bases between. This CDR3 has 14 amino acids. The germline V gene has CDR1 SGHTA and CDR2 FQGNSA. As DNA, the CDR3 is TGTGCCAGCAGCTCCTCCGGGAATACCTACGAGCAGTACTTC. This sequence encodes CASSSSGNTYEQYF.

The gene calls are TRBV29-1 and TRBJ2-5; TRBD1 matches at 10 bases. J lost 6 bases, V lost 6 bases, and 4 bases had no gene match. Germline V gene data show CDR1 as SQVTM and CDR2 as ANQGSEA. The CDR3 contains 12 residues. CDR3 sequence reads: CSVQTGGKTQYF. The DNA for the CDR3 is TGCAGCGTACAGACAGGGGGCAAGACCCAGTACTTC.

The chain couples TRBV6-1 to TRBJ2-1; 9 bases are a match to TRBD2. Germline V CDR1 and CDR2: MNHNS, SASEGT. J gave up 5 bases and V 4 bases, and 6 bases lay outside the gene matches. This CDR3 contains 15 residues. In nucleotides, the CDR3 is TGTGCCAGCAGTGGGCGGGGGGGGTCAAACAATGAGCAGTTCTTC. Translating it yields CASSGRGGSNNEQFF.